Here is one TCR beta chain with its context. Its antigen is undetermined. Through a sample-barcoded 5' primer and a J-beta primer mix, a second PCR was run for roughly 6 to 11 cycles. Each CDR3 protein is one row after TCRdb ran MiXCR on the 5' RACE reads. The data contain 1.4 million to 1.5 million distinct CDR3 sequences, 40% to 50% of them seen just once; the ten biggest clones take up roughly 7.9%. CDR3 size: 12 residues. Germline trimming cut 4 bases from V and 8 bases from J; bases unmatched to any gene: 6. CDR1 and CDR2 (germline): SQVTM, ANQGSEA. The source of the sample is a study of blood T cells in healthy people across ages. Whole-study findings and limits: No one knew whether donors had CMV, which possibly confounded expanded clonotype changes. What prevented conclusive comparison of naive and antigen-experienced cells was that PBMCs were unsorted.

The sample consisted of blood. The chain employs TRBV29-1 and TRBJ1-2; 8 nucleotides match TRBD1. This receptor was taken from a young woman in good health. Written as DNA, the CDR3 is TGCAGCGTTGTACAGGGGGGAAGAGGCTACACCTTC. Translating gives CSVVQGGRGYTF.